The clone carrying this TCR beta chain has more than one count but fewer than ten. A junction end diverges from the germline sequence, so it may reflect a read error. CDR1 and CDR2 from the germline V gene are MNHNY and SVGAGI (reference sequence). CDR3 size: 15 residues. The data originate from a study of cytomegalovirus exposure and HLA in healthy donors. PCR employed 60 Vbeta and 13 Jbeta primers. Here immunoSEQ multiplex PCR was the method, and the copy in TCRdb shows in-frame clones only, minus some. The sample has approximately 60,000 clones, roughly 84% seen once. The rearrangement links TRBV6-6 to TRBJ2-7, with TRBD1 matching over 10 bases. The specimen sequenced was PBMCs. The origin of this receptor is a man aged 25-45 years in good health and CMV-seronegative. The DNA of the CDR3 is TGTGCCAGCAGCTACTCGGGACAGGGGCCCTACGAGCAGTACTTC. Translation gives CASSYSGQGPYEQYF.